The 9 T cell receptor beta chains listed next were all sequenced from one sample in a study of cytomegalovirus exposure and HLA in healthy donors. A multiplex PCR was run with 60 Vbeta primers and 13 Jbeta primers. The repertoire was sequenced with immunoSEQ multiplex PCR; TCRdb's copy has only in-frame clones and lacks some. The sample carries 110,000 to 150,000 clones, approximately 80% recorded once. Specimen: PBMCs. The receptors originated from a male donor in good health and CMV-seronegative.

The rearrangement links TRBV12-5 to TRBJ2-1; TRBD2 matches at 12 bases. Germline-derived CDR1 and CDR2 are LGHNT and FRNRAP. CDR3 size: 15 residues. V trimming: 5 bases; J trimming: 7 bases; junction bases outside the gene matches: 6. CDR3 coding DNA: TGTGCTAGTGGTCAGACTAGCGGGAGTATTAATGAGCAGTTCTTC. Its protein is CASGQTSGSINEQFF.

This clone was detected a few times. The chain links TRBV6-1 to TRBJ2-7; 9 positions agree with TRBD1. The CDR3 totals 15 residues. The trim removed 1 base at V and 5 bases at J, leaving 6 bases unmatched. Germline assignment: CDR1 MNHNS and CDR2 SASEGT. The CDR3 nucleotides are TGTGCCAGCAGTGAAGGGGGACAGGGCCGGGACGAGCAGTACTTC. It translates to CASSEGGQGRDEQYF.

The DNA of the CDR3 is TGTGCCAGCAGGTTGGGGACACGATCTGGGGCCAACGTCCTGACTTTC. Encoded protein: CASRLGTRSGANVLTF. This chain connects TRBV28 to TRBJ2-6, with TRBD1 as a possible D gene (6 bases). The V end was cut by 6 bases, the J end by 1 base, with 13 bases between. CDR1 is MDHEN and CDR2 is SYDVKM in the germline V gene. CDR3 length: 16 amino acids.

The chain recombines TRBV18 with TRBJ1-2; 9 bases are a match to TRBD1. This CDR3 comprises 15 residues. Germline V gene data show CDR1 as KGHSH and CDR2 as LQKENI. Trimming removed 5 bases from V and 5 bases from J; junction bases left unmatched: 9. The CDR3 DNA follows: TGTGCCAGCTCAGTCGGGACAGGGAGTGGTTATGGCTACACCTTC. Translating gives CASSVGTGSGYGYTF.

The chain couples TRBV7-3 to TRBJ2-5; 11 bases fit TRBD2. The CDR3 contains 16 residues. With 5 bases clipped from V and 6 bases from J, the junction kept 11 bases outside the gene matches. CDR1 and CDR2 from the germline V gene are SGHTA and FQGTGA. This chain's CDR3 is CASSDSGGAGGKTQYF. Written as DNA, the CDR3 is TGTGCCAGCAGCGATAGCGGGGGGGCGGGCGGAAAGACCCAGTACTTC. The full variable domain, completed using reference TRBV7-3 and TRBJ2-5, is GAGVSQTPSNKVTEKGKYVELRCDPISGHTALYWYRQSLGQGPEFLIYFQGTGAADDSGLPNDRFFAVRPEGSVSTLKIQRTERGDSAVYLCASSDSGGAGGKTQYFGPGTRLLVL.

J is TRBJ2-5 and V is TRBV9, with 7 bases that match TRBD1. Germline CDR1 is SGDLS and CDR2 is YYNGEE. With 3 bases clipped from V and 7 bases from J, the junction kept 9 bases outside the gene matches. The CDR3 covers 14 residues. The CDR3 DNA reads TGTGCCAGCAGCGACGTCAGGGGGTCCGCGACCCAGTACTTC. Residues: CASSDVRGSATQYF.

V usage is TRBV19 and J usage is TRBJ1-2, with 11 bases identical to TRBD1. The V gene end was trimmed by 6 bases and the J gene end by 7 bases; junction bases not matched to a gene: 16. The CDR3 has 17 residues. Per germline, CDR1 LNHDA and CDR2 SQIVND (reference sequence). CDR3 in DNA: TGTGCCAGTAGCTCGCCCCGGACAGGGGGCGGATTATTTGGCTACACCTTC. The encoded protein is CASSSPRTGGGLFGYTF. Variable domain in full (rest from reference TRBV19 and TRBJ1-2): DGGITQSPKYLFRKEGQNVTLSCEQNLNHDAMYWYRQDPGQGLRLIYYSQIVNDFQKGDIAEGYSVSREKKESFPLTVTSAQKNPTAFYLCASSSPRTGGGLFGYTFGSGTRLTVV.

V is TRBV15 and J is TRBJ2-7; TRBD2 aligns across 8 bases. From germline, CDR1 is LNHNV and CDR2 YYDKDF (reference sequence). The trim removed 5 bases at V and 7 bases at J, leaving 13 bases unmatched. This CDR3 is built from 15 residues. As DNA, the CDR3 is TGTGCCACCAGCGGGCCCCCAGCGGGAGTGGGGGAGCAGTACTTC. This translates into CATSGPPAGVGEQYF.

The gene calls are TRBV5-4 and TRBJ1-3; a possible D gene is TRBD1 (6 bases). CDR3 length equals 13 residues. Germline CDR1 SGHNT, CDR2 YYREEE (reference sequence). Trimming left V 2 bases short and J 7 bases short, with 10 bases between. CDR3 DNA sequence: TGTGCCAGCAGCTTCAGGGGCGGGAACACCATATATTTT. This sequence encodes CASSFRGGNTIYF.